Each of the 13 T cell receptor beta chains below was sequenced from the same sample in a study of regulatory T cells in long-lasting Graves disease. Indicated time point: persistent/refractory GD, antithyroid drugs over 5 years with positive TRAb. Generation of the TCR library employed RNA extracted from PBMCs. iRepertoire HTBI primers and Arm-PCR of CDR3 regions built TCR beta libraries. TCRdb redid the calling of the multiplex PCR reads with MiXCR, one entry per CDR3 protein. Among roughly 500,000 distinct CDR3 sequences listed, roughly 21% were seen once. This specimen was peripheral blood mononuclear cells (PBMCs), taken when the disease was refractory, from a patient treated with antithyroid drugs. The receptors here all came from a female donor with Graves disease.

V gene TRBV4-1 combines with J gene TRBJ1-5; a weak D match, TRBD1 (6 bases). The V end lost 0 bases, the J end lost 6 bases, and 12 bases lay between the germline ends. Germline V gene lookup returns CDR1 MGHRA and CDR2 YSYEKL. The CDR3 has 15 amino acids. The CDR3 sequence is CASSQDWGASQPQHF. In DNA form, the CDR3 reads TGCGCCAGCAGCCAAGATTGGGGGGCGAGTCAGCCCCAGCATTTT.

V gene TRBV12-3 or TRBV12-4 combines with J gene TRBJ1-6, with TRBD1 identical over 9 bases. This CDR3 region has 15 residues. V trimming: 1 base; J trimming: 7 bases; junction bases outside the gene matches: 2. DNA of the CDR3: TGTGCCAGCAGTTTAGGGGACAGGGACAATTCACCCCTCCACTTT. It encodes CASSLGDRDNSPLHF.

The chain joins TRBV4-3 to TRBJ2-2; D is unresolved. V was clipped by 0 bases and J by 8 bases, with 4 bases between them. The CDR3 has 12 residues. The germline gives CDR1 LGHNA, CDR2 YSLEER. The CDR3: CASSQEGGELFF. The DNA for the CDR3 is TGCGCCAGCAGCCAAGAAGGTGGGGAGCTGTTTTTT.

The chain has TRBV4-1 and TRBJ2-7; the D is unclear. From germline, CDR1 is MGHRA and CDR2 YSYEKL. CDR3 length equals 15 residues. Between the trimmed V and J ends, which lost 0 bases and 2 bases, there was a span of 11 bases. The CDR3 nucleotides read TGCGCCAGCAGCCAAGATAGGACGGTCCCCTACGAGCAGTACTTC. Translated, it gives CASSQDRTVPYEQYF.

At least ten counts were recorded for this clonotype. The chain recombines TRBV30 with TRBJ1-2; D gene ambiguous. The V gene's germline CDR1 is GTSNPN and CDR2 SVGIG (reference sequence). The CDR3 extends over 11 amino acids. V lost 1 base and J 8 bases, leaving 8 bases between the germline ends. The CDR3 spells CAWSAEEGYTF. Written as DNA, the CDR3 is TGTGCCTGGAGTGCCGAGGAGGGCTACACCTTC.

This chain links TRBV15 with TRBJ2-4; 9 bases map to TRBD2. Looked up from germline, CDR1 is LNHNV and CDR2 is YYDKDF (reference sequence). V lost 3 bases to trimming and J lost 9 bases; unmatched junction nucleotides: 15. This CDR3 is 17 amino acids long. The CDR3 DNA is TGTGCCACCAGCAGCGGTAGCGGGGGAGCCCAGCTAGGCATTCAGTACTTC. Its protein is CATSSGSGGAQLGIQYF.

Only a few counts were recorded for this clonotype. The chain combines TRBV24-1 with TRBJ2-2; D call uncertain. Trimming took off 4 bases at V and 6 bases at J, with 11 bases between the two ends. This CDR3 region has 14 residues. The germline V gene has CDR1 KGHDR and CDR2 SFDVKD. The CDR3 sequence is CATSDLSGAGELFF. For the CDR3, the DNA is TGTGCCACCAGTGACCTCAGTGGGGCCGGGGAGCTGTTTTTT.

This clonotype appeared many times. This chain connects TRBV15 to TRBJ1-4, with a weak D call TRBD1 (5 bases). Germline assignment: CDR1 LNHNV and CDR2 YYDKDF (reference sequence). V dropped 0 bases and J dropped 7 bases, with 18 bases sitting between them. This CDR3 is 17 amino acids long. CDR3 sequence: CATSRDLAGFLLEKLFF. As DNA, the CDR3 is TGTGCCACCAGCAGAGATCTTGCAGGGTTCCTTCTTGAAAAACTGTTTTTT. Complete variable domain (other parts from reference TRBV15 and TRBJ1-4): DAMVIQNPRYQVTQFGKPVTLSCSQTLNHNVMYWYQQKSSQAPKLLFHYYDKDFNNEADTPDNFQSRRPNTSFCFLDIRSPGLGDTAMYLCATSRDLAGFLLEKLFFGSGTQLSVL.

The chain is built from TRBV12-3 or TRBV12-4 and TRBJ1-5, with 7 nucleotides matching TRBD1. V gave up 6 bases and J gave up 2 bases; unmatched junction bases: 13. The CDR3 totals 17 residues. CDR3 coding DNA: TGTGCCAGCAGCCCCATGTTGGGGCAGGGGGGCAATCAGCCCCAGCATTTT. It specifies CASSPMLGQGGNQPQHF.

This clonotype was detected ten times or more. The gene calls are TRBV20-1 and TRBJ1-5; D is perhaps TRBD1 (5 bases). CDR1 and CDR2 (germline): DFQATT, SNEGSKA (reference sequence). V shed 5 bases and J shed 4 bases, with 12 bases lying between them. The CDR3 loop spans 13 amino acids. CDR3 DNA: TGCAGTGCTCTTGCCAGGGTAAATCAGCCCCAGCATTTT. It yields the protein CSALARVNQPQHF.

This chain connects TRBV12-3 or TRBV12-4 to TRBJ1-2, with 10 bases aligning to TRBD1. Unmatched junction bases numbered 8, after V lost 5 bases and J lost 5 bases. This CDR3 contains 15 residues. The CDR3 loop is CASSIGRDRGYGYTF. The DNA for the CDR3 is TGTGCCAGCAGTATAGGACGGGACAGGGGTTATGGCTACACCTTC.

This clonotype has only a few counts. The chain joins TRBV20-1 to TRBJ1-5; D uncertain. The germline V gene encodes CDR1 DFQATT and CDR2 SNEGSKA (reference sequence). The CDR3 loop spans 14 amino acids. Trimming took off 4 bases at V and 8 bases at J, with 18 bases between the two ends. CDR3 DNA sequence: TGCAGTGCTACGGCCGGGAACGCTTGGGAGCCCCAGCATTTT. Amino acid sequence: CSATAGNAWEPQHF.

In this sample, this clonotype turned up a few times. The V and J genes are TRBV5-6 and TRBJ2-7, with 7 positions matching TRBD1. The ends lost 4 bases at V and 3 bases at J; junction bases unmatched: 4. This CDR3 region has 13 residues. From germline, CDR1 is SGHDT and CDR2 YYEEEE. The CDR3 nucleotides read TGTGCCAGCAGCGGGACAGACTTCTACGAGCAGTACTTC. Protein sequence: CASSGTDFYEQYF.